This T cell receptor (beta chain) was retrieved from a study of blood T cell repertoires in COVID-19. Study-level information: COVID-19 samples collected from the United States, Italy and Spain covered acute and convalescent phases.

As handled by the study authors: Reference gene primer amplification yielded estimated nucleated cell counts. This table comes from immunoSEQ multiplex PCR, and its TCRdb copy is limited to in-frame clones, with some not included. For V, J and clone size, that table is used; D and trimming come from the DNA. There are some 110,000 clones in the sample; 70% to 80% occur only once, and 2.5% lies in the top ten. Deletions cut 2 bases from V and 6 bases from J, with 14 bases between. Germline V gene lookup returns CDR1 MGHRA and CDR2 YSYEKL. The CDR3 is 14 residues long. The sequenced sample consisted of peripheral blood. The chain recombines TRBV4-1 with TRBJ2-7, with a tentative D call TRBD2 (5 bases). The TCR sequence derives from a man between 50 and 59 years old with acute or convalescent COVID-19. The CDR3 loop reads CASSQPGGGGEQYF. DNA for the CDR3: TGCGCCAGCAGCCAACCAGGCGGAGGCGGCGAGCAGTACTTC.